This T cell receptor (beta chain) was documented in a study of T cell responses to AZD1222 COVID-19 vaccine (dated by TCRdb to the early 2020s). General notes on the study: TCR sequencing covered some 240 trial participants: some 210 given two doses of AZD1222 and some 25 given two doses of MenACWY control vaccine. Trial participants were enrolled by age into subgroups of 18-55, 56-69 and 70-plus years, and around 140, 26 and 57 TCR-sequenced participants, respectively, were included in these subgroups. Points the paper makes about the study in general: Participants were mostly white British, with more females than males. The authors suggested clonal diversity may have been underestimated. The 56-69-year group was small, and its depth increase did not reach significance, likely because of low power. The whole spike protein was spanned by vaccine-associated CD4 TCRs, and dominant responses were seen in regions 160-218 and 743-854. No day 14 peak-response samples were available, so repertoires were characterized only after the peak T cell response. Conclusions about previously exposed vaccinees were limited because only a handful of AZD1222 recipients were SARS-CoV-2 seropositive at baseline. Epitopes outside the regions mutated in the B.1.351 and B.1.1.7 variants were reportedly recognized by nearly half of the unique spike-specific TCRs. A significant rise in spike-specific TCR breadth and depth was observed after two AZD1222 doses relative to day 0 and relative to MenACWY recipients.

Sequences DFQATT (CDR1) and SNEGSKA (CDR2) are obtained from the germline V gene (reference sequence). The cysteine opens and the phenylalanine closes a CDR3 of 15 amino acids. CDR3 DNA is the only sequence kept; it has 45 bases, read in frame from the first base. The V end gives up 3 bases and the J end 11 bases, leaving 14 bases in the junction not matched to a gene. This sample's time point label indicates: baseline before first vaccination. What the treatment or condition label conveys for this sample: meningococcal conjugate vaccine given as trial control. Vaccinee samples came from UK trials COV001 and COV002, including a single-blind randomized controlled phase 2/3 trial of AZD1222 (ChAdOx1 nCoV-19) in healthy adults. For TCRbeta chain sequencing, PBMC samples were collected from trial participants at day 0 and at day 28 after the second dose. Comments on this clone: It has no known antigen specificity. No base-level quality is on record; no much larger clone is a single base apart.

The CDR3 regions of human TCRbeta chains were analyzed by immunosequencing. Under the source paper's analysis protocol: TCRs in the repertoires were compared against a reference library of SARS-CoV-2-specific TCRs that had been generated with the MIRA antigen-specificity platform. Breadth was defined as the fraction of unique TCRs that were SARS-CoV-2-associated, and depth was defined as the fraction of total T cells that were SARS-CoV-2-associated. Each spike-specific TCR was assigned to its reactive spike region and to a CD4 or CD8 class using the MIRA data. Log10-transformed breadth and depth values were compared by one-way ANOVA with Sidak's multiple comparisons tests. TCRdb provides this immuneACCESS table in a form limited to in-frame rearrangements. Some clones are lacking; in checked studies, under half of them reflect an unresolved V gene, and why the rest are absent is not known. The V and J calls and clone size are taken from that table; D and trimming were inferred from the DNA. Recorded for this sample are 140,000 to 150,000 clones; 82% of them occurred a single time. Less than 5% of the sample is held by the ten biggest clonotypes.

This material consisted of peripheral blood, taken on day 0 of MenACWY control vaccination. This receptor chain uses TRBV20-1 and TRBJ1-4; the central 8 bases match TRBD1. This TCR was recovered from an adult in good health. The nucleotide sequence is TGCAGTGCTAGTAGACAGGGGATAGGCCCCGGGAAACTGTTTTTT. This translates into CSASRQGIGPGKLFF.